This T cell receptor beta chain stems from a study of patients and donors after allogeneic stem cell transplantation. Using its own MiXCR run on the RT-PCR reads, TCRdb lists one record per CDR3 protein. The sample records about 400,000 distinct CDR3 sequences, 16% being singletons. The V end lost 6 bases, the J end lost 3 bases, and 12 bases lay between the germline ends. CDR1 is SGHTA, CDR2 FQGTGA, per germline. The CDR3 loop spans 13 amino acids. The sequencing sample was made of blood, either unsorted or a sorted T cell fraction (not recorded which). This chain links TRBV7-3 with TRBJ2-7; D is perhaps TRBD1 (6 bases). This TCR was recovered from a human donor who was either an allogeneic HSCT recipient or a stem cell or donor lymphocyte infusion donor (not recorded which). It is not recorded whose cells these are; they may come from a transplant donor. The CDR3, as DNA: TGTGCCAGCAGACCCCCGGACAGCTACGAGCAGTACTTC. Translation: CASRPPDSYEQYF. The variable domain in full, completed from reference TRBV7-3 and TRBJ2-7, reads GAGVSQTPSNKVTEKGKYVELRCDPISGHTALYWYRQSLGQGPEFLIYFQGTGAADDSGLPNDRFFAVRPEGSVSTLKIQRTERGDSAVYLCASRPPDSYEQYFGPGTRLTVT.